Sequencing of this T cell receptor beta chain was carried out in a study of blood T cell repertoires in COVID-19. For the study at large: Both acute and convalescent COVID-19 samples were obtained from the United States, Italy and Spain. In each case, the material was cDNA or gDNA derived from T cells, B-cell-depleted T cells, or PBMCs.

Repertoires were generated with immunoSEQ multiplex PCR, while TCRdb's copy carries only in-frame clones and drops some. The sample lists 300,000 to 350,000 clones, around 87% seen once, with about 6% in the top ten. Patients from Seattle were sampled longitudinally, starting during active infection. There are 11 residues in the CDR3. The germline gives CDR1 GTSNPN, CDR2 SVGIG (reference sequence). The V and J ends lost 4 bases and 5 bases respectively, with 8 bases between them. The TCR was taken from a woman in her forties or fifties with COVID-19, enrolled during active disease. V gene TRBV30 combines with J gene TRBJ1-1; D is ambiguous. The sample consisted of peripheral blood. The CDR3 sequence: CAWNWETEAFF. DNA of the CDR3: TGTGCCTGGAACTGGGAGACTGAAGCTTTCTTT. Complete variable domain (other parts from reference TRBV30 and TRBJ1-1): SQTIHQWPATLVQPVGSPLSLECTVEGTSNPNLYWYRQAAGRGLQLLFYSVGIGQISSEVPQNLSASRPQDRQFILSSKKLLLSDSGFYLCAWNWETEAFFGQGTRLTVV.